One sample yielded the 25 T cell receptor beta chains listed below, sequenced in a study of cytomegalovirus exposure and HLA in healthy donors. PCR employed 60 Vbeta and 13 Jbeta primers. Assay: immunoSEQ multiplex PCR; the TCRdb copy retains only in-frame clones and omits some. Of 90,000 to 140,000 clones detected, roughly 80% appear once; the ten largest clones hold 6.9%. The specimen sequenced was PBMCs. Source of these receptors: a man aged 25 to 45 in good health and CMV-seropositive.

The chain uses TRBV5-5 and TRBJ1-4, with 10 bases aligning to TRBD1. Per the germline V gene, CDR1 is SGHKS and CDR2 is YYEKEE (reference sequence). This CDR3 is built from 14 residues. The ends lost 2 bases at V and 10 bases at J; junction bases unmatched: 5. Here the CDR3 reads CASSFDRGQGKLFF. CDR3 nucleotides: TGTGCCAGCAGCTTCGACAGGGGGCAGGGAAAACTGTTTTTT.

This clone has just one count. V gene TRBV2 combines with J gene TRBJ1-3; no reliable D call. V was pared by 8 bases and J by 0 bases, with 11 bases between. The CDR3 extends over 14 amino acids. Germline assignment: CDR1 SNHLY and CDR2 FYNNEI. The CDR3 here is CASGRRSSGNTIYF. In nucleotides, the CDR3 is TGTGCCAGCGGAAGACGGAGCTCTGGAAACACCATATATTTT.

V gene TRBV21-1 combines with J gene TRBJ1-5; the listed D gene, TRBD1, was not tested against the DNA. TRBV21-1 is classified as a pseudogene. The CDR3 is 17 amino acids. The DNA of the CDR3 is TGTGCCAGCAGCCCCCCAAGCAGGACAGGGGCCGATCAGCCCCAGCATTTT. Translating gives CASSPPSRTGADQPQHF.

The V gene is TRBV5-6, the J gene TRBJ2-2, with 7 bases matching TRBD1. There are 16 residues in the CDR3. From germline, CDR1 is SGHDT and CDR2 YYEEEE. The ends lost 4 bases at V and 5 bases at J; junction bases unmatched: 11. CDR3 in amino acids: CASSNYRGTGTGELFF. The CDR3 region has the DNA TGTGCCAGCAGCAACTACAGGGGCACAGGAACCGGGGAGCTGTTTTTT.

This clone was detected once. V and J are TRBV4-1 and TRBJ2-5, with 14 bases aligning to TRBD2. J lost 2 bases, V lost 0 bases, and 2 bases had no gene match. The germline V gene has CDR1 MGHRA and CDR2 YSYEKL. The CDR3 is 17 amino acids. The CDR3 DNA is TGCGCCAGCAGCCAAGATCGGACTAGCGGGGGGCAAGAGACCCAGTACTTC. Its protein is CASSQDRTSGGQETQYF.

This clone has more than one count but fewer than ten. The chain combines TRBV27 with TRBJ1-2; a weak D match, TRBD1 (6 bases). The CDR3 length is 14 residues. The germline V gene has CDR1 MNHEY and CDR2 SMNVEV (reference sequence). With 4 bases removed from V and 2 bases from J, the gap between germline ends came to 11 bases. CDR3: CASSSSTGNYGYTF. The CDR3 DNA follows: TGTGCCAGCAGTTCCTCAACAGGGAACTATGGCTACACCTTC.

This sequence joins TRBV9 and TRBJ1-1; tentatively, D is TRBD1 (6 bases). Trimming shortened V by 3 bases and J by 0 bases, and 9 bases separated the two germline ends. This CDR3 spans 14 amino acids. CDR1 SGDLS and CDR2 YYNGEE come from the germline V gene. The CDR3 DNA sequence: TGTGCCAGCAGCGACAGGGTGGTGAACACTGAAGCTTTCTTT. It specifies CASSDRVVNTEAFF. The full variable domain, with the rest looked up from reference TRBV9 and TRBJ1-1, is DSGVTQTPKHLITATGQRVTLRCSPRSGDLSVYWYQQSLDQGLQFLIQYYNGEERAKGNILERFSAQQFPDLHSELNLSSLELGDSALYFCASSDRVVNTEAFFGQGTRLTVV.

The J gene is TRBJ2-5, the V gene TRBV4-2; D is uncertain. TRBJ2-7 explains the end of the DNA better; the J call may be wrong. Germline values: CDR1 LGHNA, CDR2 YNFKEQ. This CDR3 has 13 amino acids. CDR3 sequence: CASSQDVVYEQYF. For the CDR3, the DNA is TGTGCCAGCAGCCAAGATGTAGTCTACGAGCAGTACTTC.

The chain uses TRBV7-9 and TRBJ2-7, with D maybe TRBD1 (5 bases). Germline CDR1 is SEHNR and CDR2 is FQNEAQ (reference sequence). CDR3 length: 14 residues. Trimming removed 0 bases at V and 3 bases at J, with 9 bases between. CDR3 sequence: CASSLALTDYEQYF. The DNA of the CDR3 is TGTGCCAGCAGCTTAGCGCTGACAGACTACGAGCAGTACTTC.

This clone was recorded once. The genes are TRBV27 and TRBJ2-7; TRBD2 aligns across 7 bases. The CDR3 has 17 amino acids. CDR1 is MNHEY, CDR2 SMNVEV, per germline (reference sequence). V shed 2 bases, J shed 2 bases, and the junction held 12 bases outside the gene matches. This CDR3 reads CASSLGQRGRFPYEQYF. In DNA, the CDR3 is TGTGCCAGCAGTTTAGGCCAGCGGGGCAGGTTCCCCTACGAGCAGTACTTC.

This clone has only a few counts. V and J are TRBV5-4 and TRBJ2-5; the match to TRBD1 covers 10 bases. CDR3 length: 14 residues. Germline CDR1 and CDR2: SGHNT and YYREEE (reference sequence). Trimming cost V 3 bases and J 11 bases; bases outside gene matches: 10. For the CDR3, the DNA is TGTGCCAGCAGCTCAAGGACAGGGGGAAAGGAGCAGTACTTC. This sequence encodes CASSSRTGGKEQYF.

This chain joins TRBV6-1 and TRBJ2-1; possibly TRBD2 for D (6 bases). V was cut by 7 bases and J by 0 bases, with 13 bases left in between. The germline CDR1 and CDR2 sequences are MNHNS and SASEGT. CDR3 length equals 15 residues. The CDR3 is CASNPDYRSYNEQFF. The CDR3 coding sequence is TGTGCCAGCAATCCGGACTACCGCTCCTACAATGAGCAGTTCTTC.

V gene TRBV15 combines with J gene TRBJ2-7; D gene uncertain. Germline values: CDR1 LNHNV, CDR2 YYDKDF (reference sequence). The V end was cut by 5 bases, the J end by 4 bases, with 15 bases between. The CDR3 has 14 amino acids. The CDR3 here is CATSPEIGDYEQYF. The CDR3 region has the DNA TGTGCCACCAGCCCAGAGATTGGAGATTACGAGCAGTACTTC.

The chain carries TRBV7-2 and TRBJ2-5, with 7 bases identical to TRBD2. The CDR3 consists of 13 residues. Germline lookup yields CDR1 SGHTA and CDR2 FQGNSA. J gave up 3 bases and V 5 bases, and 3 bases lay outside the gene matches. CDR3 protein: CASSRSGEETQYF. The CDR3 DNA reads TGTGCCAGCAGCAGAAGCGGGGAAGAGACCCAGTACTTC.

This clone has only a few counts. The chain is built from TRBV10-3 and TRBJ1-5; D unresolved. CDR1 and CDR2 (germline): ENHRY, SYGVKD. This CDR3 spans 13 amino acids. Trimming stripped 10 bases from V and 11 bases from J, with 21 bases between. CDR3 DNA: TGTGCCAGCGTTGGGCGCAAGTCATGGGCCCAGCATTTT. This gives the protein CASVGRKSWAQHF.

V and J are TRBV5-1 and TRBJ2-7, with a tentative D call TRBD1 (6 bases). V gave up 4 bases and J gave up 4 bases, with 21 bases separating them. CDR1 is SGHRS, CDR2 YFSETQ, per germline. The CDR3 runs 16 residues. The CDR3 coding sequence is TGCGCCAGCAGCAACCGGGACACGGCTGGCCCGTACGAGCAGTACTTC. Translating gives CASSNRDTAGPYEQYF.

The V call is TRBV6-1, the J call TRBJ1-6; 7 bases map to TRBD1. The CDR3 sequence is 15 residues long. Germline V lookup: CDR1 MNHNS, CDR2 SASEGT. Unmatched junction bases numbered 4, after V lost 3 bases and J lost 5 bases. The CDR3 protein is CASSEAGGNNSPLHF. The CDR3 nucleotides are TGTGCCAGCAGTGAGGCAGGGGGTAATAATTCACCCCTCCACTTT.

The table lists this clone with a few counts. The chain recombines TRBV19 with TRBJ1-2; the match to TRBD1 covers 7 bases. V was pared by 3 bases and J by 2 bases, with 6 bases of the junction left unmatched. CDR1 and CDR2 from the germline V gene are LNHDA and SQIVND (reference sequence). The CDR3 extends over 15 amino acids. This chain's CDR3 is CASSIGQERNYGYTF. CDR3 coding DNA: TGTGCCAGTAGTATCGGACAGGAGAGAAACTATGGCTACACCTTC.

This chain connects TRBV6-1 to TRBJ2-5; 9 bases are a match to TRBD1. Germline CDR1 reads MNHNS; CDR2 reads SASEGT. Trimming cost V 6 bases and J 2 bases; bases outside gene matches: 7. CDR3 length: 15 residues. The CDR3 nucleotides are TGTGCCAGCAGATTTGAAGACAGGGGGCAAGAGACCCAGTACTTC. Translating gives CASRFEDRGQETQYF.

This clone has a handful of counts. This rearrangement joins TRBV5-8 to TRBJ2-5; 7 bases line up with TRBD2. This CDR3 has 14 residues. V shed 4 bases and J 2 bases; nucleotides not matched to a gene: 5. Germline V gives CDR1 SGHTS, CDR2 YDEGEE. The CDR3: CASSRPGGQETQYF. DNA of the CDR3: TGTGCCAGCAGCCGCCCCGGGGGGCAAGAGACCCAGTACTTC.

The chain has TRBV2 and TRBJ2-3, with 9 bases that match TRBD1. Germline trimming cut 5 bases from V and 3 bases from J; bases unmatched to any gene: 6. The CDR3 spans 15 residues. Germline CDR1 SNHLY, CDR2 FYNNEI. The CDR3 bases are TGTGCCAGCAGTCCTCCGGGACAGGGTACAGATACGCAGTATTTT. Protein: CASSPPGQGTDTQYF.

The chain couples TRBV30 to TRBJ1-5; the match to TRBD1 covers 7 bases. The CDR3 runs to 16 residues. With 5 bases clipped from V and 0 bases from J, the junction kept 10 bases outside the gene matches. Germline V CDR1 and CDR2: GTSNPN, SVGIG (reference sequence). The CDR3 spells CAWGRGSTYSNQPQHF. The CDR3 DNA follows: TGTGCCTGGGGCAGGGGGTCGACCTATAGCAATCAGCCCCAGCATTTT.

The genes are TRBV28 and TRBJ2-7; TRBD1 matches 9 bases. CDR1 MDHEN and CDR2 SYDVKM come from the germline V gene. This CDR3 has 17 residues. Trimming took 4 bases from V and 7 from J; bases not matched to a gene: 17. The CDR3 DNA reads as TGTGCCAGCAGTTCGCAAACGGGACAGGGAATTCAGTGGGAGCAGTACTTC. Its protein product is CASSSQTGQGIQWEQYF.

V gene TRBV11-1 combines with J gene TRBJ1-2; 9 bases are a match to TRBD1. Trimming took 4 bases from V and 1 from J; bases not matched to a gene: 1. This CDR3 is 14 amino acids long. Looked up from germline, CDR1 is SGHAT and CDR2 is FQDESV (reference sequence). The CDR3 is CASSSGQGNYGYTF. The CDR3 coding sequence is TGTGCCAGCAGCTCGGGACAGGGTAACTATGGCTACACCTTC.

The chain couples TRBV18 to TRBJ2-5, with a possible D match to TRBD2 (6 bases). The V and J ends lost 10 bases and 2 bases respectively, with 11 bases between them. The CDR3 loop spans 12 amino acids. Germline V gene data show CDR1 as KGHSH and CDR2 as LQKENI. The CDR3: CATKGGQETQYF. For the CDR3, the DNA is TGTGCCACCAAGGGAGGTCAAGAGACCCAGTACTTC.